This T cell receptor (beta chain) is from a study of vaccination and CD4 T cells after COVID-19. This clonotype was recorded a few times. Its antigen is undetermined. Sample treatment: roughly 11-day PBMC culture with coronavirus spike peptide pools or control peptides (ViraFEST assay). Sequenced with the Oncomine TCR Beta short-read assay was DNA taken from cultured CD4+ T cells. TCRdb independently ran MiXCR on the PCR reads; one entry per CDR3 protein. This table holds around 12,000 distinct CDR3 sequences, 36% found once. The specimen sequenced was cultured CD4+ T cells from blood. This TCR came from a human donor with COVID-19.

The CDR3 coding sequence is TGTGCCAGCAGTCCTCTGGGACGGGGAGTATCACCCCTCCACTTT. This codes for CASSPLGRGVSPLHF. The rearrangement links TRBV6-2 or TRBV6-3 to TRBJ1-6; D is possibly TRBD1 (5 bases). The germline CDR1 and CDR2 sequences are MNHEY and SVGEGT. The CDR3 loop spans 15 amino acids. V lost 5 bases and J lost 10, with 18 bases in between.